Reported below is one TCR beta chain. The CDR3 spans 19 residues. Looked up from germline, CDR1 is KGHSH and CDR2 is LQKENI. The V gene lost 3 bases and the J gene lost 0 bases, with 21 bases spanning the gap. Measured with immunoSEQ multiplex PCR; TCRdb has only the in-frame clones, and not every one. The sample has tens of thousands of clones; about 80% are singletons. The data stem from a study of control samples from healthy donors and cancer patients. V usage is TRBV18 and J usage is TRBJ1-5; D remains ambiguous. The TCR originated in a man aged 60 to 69 with head and neck cancer. The material sequenced was PBMCs. The CDR3 is CASSPLPLLQRNSNQPQHF. The CDR3 nucleotides read TGTGCCAGCTCACCCCTCCCACTTTTACAGCGCAATAGCAATCAGCCCCAGCATTTT.